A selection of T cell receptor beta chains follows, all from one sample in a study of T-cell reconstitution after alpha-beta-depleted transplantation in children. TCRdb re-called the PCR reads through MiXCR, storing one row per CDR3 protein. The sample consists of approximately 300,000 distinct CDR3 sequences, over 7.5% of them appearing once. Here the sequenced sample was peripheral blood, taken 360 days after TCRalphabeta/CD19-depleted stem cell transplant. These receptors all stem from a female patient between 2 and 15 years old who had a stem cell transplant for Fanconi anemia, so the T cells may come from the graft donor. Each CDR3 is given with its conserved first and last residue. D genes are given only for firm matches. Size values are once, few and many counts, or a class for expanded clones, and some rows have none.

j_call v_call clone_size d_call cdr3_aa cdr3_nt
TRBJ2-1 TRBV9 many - CASSVESRVNEQFF TGTGCCAGCAGCGTAGAATCGCGAGTCAATGAGCAGTTCTTC
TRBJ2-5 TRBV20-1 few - CSASVAEETQYF TGCAGTGCTAGCGTAGCTGAAGAGACCCAGTACTTC
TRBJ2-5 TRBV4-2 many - CASSQDRSGRAETQYF TGTGCCAGCAGCCAAGATCGGAGCGGCAGGGCGGAGACCCAGTACTTC
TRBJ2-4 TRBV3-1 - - CASSQPGAIAKNIQYF TGTGCCAGCAGCCAACCGGGGGCGATAGCCAAAAACATTCAGTACTTC
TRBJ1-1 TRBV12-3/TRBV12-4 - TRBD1 CASRQGRGWAEAFF TGTGCCAGCAGACAGGGGAGAGGATGGGCTGAAGCTTTCTTT
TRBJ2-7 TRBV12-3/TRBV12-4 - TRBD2 CASSPAGLAGGSSYEQYF TGTGCCAGCAGTCCCGCGGGACTAGCGGGAGGAAGCTCCTACGAGCAGTACTTC
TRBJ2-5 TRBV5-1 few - CASSSLGGVETQYF TGCGCCAGCAGCTCACTAGGGGGGGTGGAGACCCAGTACTTC
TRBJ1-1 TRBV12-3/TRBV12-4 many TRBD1 CASSLIARGLAWNTEAFF TGTGCCAGCAGTTTAATTGCCAGGGGGCTTGCTTGGAACACTGAAGCTTTCTTT
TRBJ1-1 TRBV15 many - CATSSRELGTEAFF TGTGCCACCAGCTCCAGGGAATTGGGCACTGAAGCTTTCTTT
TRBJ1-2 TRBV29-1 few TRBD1 CSVADRGRVSYGYTF TGCAGCGTTGCTGACAGGGGCAGGGTGAGCTATGGCTACACCTTC
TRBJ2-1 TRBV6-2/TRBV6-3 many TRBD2 CASSYYSRGGGEQFF TGTGCCAGCAGTTACTATTCTCGGGGGGGCGGTGAGCAGTTCTTC
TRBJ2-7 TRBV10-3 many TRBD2 CAISPTSGSYEQYF TGTGCCATCAGCCCTACTAGCGGATCCTACGAGCAGTACTTC
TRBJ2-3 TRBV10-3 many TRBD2 CAISETQRGDTDTQYF TGTGCCATCAGTGAAACCCAACGGGGGGACACAGATACGCAGTATTTT
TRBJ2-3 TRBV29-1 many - CSVDGSQFTDTQYF TGCAGCGTTGATGGGTCTCAGTTCACAGATACGCAGTATTTT
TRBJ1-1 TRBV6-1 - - CASRLEGKNTEAFF TGTGCCAGCAGGTTGGAGGGAAAGAACACTGAAGCTTTCTTT
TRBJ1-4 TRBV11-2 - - CASSPSNRVEGKLFF TGTGCCAGCAGCCCATCTAACAGGGTTGAGGGAAAACTGTTTTTT
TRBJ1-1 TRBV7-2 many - CASREQANTEAFF TGTGCCAGCAGAGAACAGGCTAACACTGAAGCTTTCTTT
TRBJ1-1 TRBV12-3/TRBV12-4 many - CASSPSPGYTEAFF TGTGCCAGCAGTCCATCACCGGGTTACACTGAAGCTTTCTTT
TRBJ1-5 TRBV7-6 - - CASSPQGGPQHF TGTGCCAGCAGCCCACAAGGGGGGCCCCAGCATTTT
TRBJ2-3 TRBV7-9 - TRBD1 CASSLGGRGTDTQYF TGTGCCAGCAGCTTGGGCGGCAGGGGGACAGATACGCAGTATTTT
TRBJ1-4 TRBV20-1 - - CSARDWGLGEKLFF TGCAGTGCTAGAGATTGGGGGCTTGGGGAAAAACTGTTTTTT
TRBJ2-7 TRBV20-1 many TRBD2 CSGEGGRVYEQYF TGCAGTGGCGAGGGAGGGAGGGTCTACGAGCAGTACTTC
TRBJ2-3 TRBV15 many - CATSHDQFTDTQYF TGTGCCACCAGCCACGACCAGTTCACAGATACGCAGTATTTT
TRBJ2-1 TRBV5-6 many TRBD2 CASSPGGTSGPWEQFF TGTGCCAGCAGCCCCGGGGGGACTAGCGGCCCCTGGGAGCAGTTCTTC
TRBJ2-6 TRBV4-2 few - CASSQSARANVLTF TGTGCCAGCAGCCAATCGGCCCGGGCCAACGTCCTGACTTTC
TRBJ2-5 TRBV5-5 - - CASSLRMPQETQYF TGTGCCAGCAGCTTACGAATGCCGCAAGAGACCCAGTACTTC
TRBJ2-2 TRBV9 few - CASSTLYGEGIGTGELFF TGTGCCAGCAGCACTCTCTACGGGGAAGGAATAGGCACCGGGGAGCTGTTTTTT
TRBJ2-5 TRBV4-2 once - CASSQDWAAQETQYF TGTGCCAGCAGCCAAGACTGGGCTGCTCAGGAGACCCAGTACTTC
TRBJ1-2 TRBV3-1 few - CASSRTIYGYTF TGTGCCAGCAGCCGAACTATCTATGGCTACACCTTC
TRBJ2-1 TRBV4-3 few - CASSQLGGASYNEQFF TGCGCCAGCAGCCAGCTGGGGGGGGCCTCCTACAATGAGCAGTTCTTC
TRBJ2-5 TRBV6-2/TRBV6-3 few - CASSRWRRGPEETQYF TGTGCCAGCAGTCGCTGGAGACGGGGGCCCGAGGAGACCCAGTACTTC
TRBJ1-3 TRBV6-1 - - CASSRSRVFSGNTIYF TGTGCCAGCAGTCGCTCCCGGGTATTCTCTGGAAACACCATATATTTT
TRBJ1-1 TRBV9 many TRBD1 CASSIRDRGFAEAFF TGTGCCAGCAGCATAAGAGACAGGGGTTTCGCTGAAGCTTTCTTT
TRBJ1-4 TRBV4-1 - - CASSQDAGSEKLFF TGCGCCAGCAGCCAAGACGCCGGATCTGAAAAACTGTTTTTT
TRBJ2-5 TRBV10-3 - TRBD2 CAISERLAGGVETQYF TGTGCCATCAGTGAACGACTAGCGGGGGGGGTAGAGACCCAGTACTTC
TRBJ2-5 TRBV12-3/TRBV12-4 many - CASHGGLGETQYF TGTGCCAGCCACGGGGGGCTGGGAGAGACCCAGTACTTC
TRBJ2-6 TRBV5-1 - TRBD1 CASSRDREGPGANVLTF TGCGCCAGCAGCCGGGACAGGGAGGGGCCTGGGGCCAACGTCCTGACTTTC
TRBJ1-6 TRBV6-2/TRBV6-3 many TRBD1 CASRIRDRGNSPLHF TGTGCCAGCAGGATCCGGGACAGGGGTAATTCACCCCTCCACTTT
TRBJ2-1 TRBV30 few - CAWSGPYKYNEQFF TGTGCCTGGAGTGGTCCTTACAAGTACAATGAGCAGTTCTTC
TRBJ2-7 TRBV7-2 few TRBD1 CASSLAGDRGRSQQYF TGTGCCAGCAGCTTAGCGGGGGACAGGGGGCGATCGCAGCAGTACTTC
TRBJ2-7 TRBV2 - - CASNRQGGYEQYF TGTGCCAGCAATCGCCAGGGAGGCTACGAGCAGTACTTC
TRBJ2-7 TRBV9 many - CASSVLDAVGAEQYF TGTGCCAGCAGCGTCCTGGACGCCGTAGGGGCCGAGCAGTACTTC
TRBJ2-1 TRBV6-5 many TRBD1 CASSYLTRSGTENYNEQFF TGTGCCAGCAGTTACTTGACACGCTCCGGGACAGAAAATTACAATGAGCAGTTCTTC
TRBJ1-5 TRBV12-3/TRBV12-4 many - CASSASTGSYSNQPQHF TGTGCCAGCAGCGCTAGTACAGGGAGCTATAGCAATCAGCCCCAGCATTTT